Listed below are T cell receptor beta chains from one sample, sequenced in a study of graft-versus-host responses after intestinal transplantation. For these receptors, no antigen is known. The repertoire was sequenced with immunoSEQ multiplex PCR; TCRdb's copy has only in-frame clones and lacks some. The sample records about 110,000 clones, around 90% being singletons. The sequenced sample was unstimulated CD4+ T cells sorted from spleen or lymph node cells, obtained before transplant. Receptors were obtained from a human donor who was the organ donor for an intestinal transplant. The CDR3 runs from the conserved cysteine through the conserved F or W. Each record gives: CDR3 length, D gene, clone size, V gene, J gene, CDR3 protein, CDR3 DNA. D genes are given only for firm matches. Where a row states a size, it is once, few, many or the class of an expanded clone; other rows omit it.

11	-	few	TRBV2	TRBJ2-3	CASSRADTQYF	TGTGCCAGCAGCCGGGCAGATACGCAGTATTTT
16	-	-	TRBV5-8	TRBJ1-1	CASSSTPGRSYTEAFF	TGTGCCAGCAGCTCAACCCCTGGGCGGTCCTACACTGAAGCTTTCTTT
14	-	-	TRBV19	TRBJ2-5	CASSIPGYQETQYF	TGTGCCAGTAGTATTCCTGGGTACCAAGAGACCCAGTACTTC
15	-	-	TRBV5-1	TRBJ1-1	CASSLGVGPGTEAFF	TGCGCCAGCAGCTTGGGGGTAGGGCCGGGGACTGAAGCTTTCTTT
15	TRBD1	-	TRBV11-2	TRBJ1-2	CASSKPGQGTNGYTF	TGTGCCAGCAGCAAGCCGGGACAGGGAACCAATGGCTACACCTTC
14	TRBD1	-	TRBV28	TRBJ1-1	CASSTDRANTEAFF	TGTGCCAGCAGTACGGACAGGGCGAACACTGAAGCTTTCTTT
16	TRBD2	-	TRBV7-2	TRBJ2-1	CASSLSGTSGYGEQFF	TGTGCCAGCAGCCTTTCCGGGACTAGCGGTTATGGAGAGCAGTTCTTC
14	-	-	TRBV6-1	TRBJ2-7	CATSRERSSYEQYF	TGTGCCACGAGCAGGGAAAGAAGCTCCTACGAGCAGTACTTC
14	-	once	TRBV10-3	TRBJ2-3	CAISDPEPTDTQYF	TGTGCCATCAGTGACCCGGAGCCCACAGATACGCAGTATTTT
14	-	-	TRBV25-1	TRBJ2-3	CASSDRDSTDTQYF	TGTGCCAGCAGTGATAGGGACTCCACAGATACGCAGTATTTT
16	-	-	TRBV5-1	TRBJ1-2	CASSLGGGASNYGYTF	TGCGCCAGCAGCTTGGGCGGTGGGGCCTCCAACTATGGCTACACCTTC
14	-	-	TRBV9	TRBJ1-2	CASSVAPGDYGYTF	TGTGCCAGCAGCGTAGCCCCAGGGGACTATGGCTACACCTTC
15	-	-	TRBV27	TRBJ2-1	CASALGLGLDNEQFF	TGTGCCAGCGCACTCGGACTGGGCCTCGACAATGAGCAGTTCTTC
11	-	-	TRBV6-1	TRBJ2-7	CASSGGIGQYF	TGTGCCAGCAGTGGCGGTATCGGGCAGTACTTC
17	-	-	TRBV5-8	TRBJ2-4	CASSLIHGTLAKNIQYF	TGTGCCAGCAGCCTGATCCACGGGACTCTAGCCAAAAACATTCAGTACTTC
14	-	-	TRBV7-8	TRBJ2-2	CASSLQGNTGELFF	TGTGCCAGCAGCTTACAGGGAAACACCGGGGAGCTGTTTTTT
16	TRBD2	-	TRBV7-8	TRBJ2-1	CASSTLSGSSYNEQFF	TGTGCCAGCAGCACCCTGAGCGGGAGCTCCTACAATGAGCAGTTCTTC
14	-	few	TRBV5-4	TRBJ2-7	CASSLSQGTYEQYF	TGTGCCAGCAGCTTGAGCCAGGGCACCTACGAGCAGTACTTC
11	-	-	TRBV20-1	TRBJ1-2	CSAPPVGGYTF	TGCAGTGCTCCCCCCGTCGGTGGCTACACCTTC
19	-	-	TRBV27	TRBJ1-4	CARIFLVGPRGPTNEKLFF	TGTGCCAGAATATTTCTCGTGGGTCCTCGTGGCCCAACTAATGAAAAACTGTTTTTT
14	-	-	TRBV9	TRBJ2-1	CASSVAERHNEQFF	TGTGCCAGCAGCGTAGCTGAAAGACACAATGAGCAGTTCTTC
14	TRBD1	few	TRBV2	TRBJ2-7	CASKVGTGAYEQYF	TGTGCCAGCAAAGTGGGGACAGGGGCCTACGAGCAGTACTTC
14	TRBD1	-	TRBV7-8	TRBJ1-1	CASSLRTGETEAFF	TGTGCCAGCAGCTTACGGACAGGGGAGACTGAAGCTTTCTTT
14	TRBD2	-	TRBV7-2	TRBJ2-5	CASSFGTNLETQYF	TGTGCCAGCAGCTTCGGGACTAACCTAGAGACCCAGTACTTC
13	-	-	TRBV11-2	TRBJ2-7	CASSLIRGYEQYF	TGTGCCAGCAGCCTAATTAGGGGCTACGAGCAGTACTTC
19	TRBD2	-	TRBV6-4	TRBJ2-3	CASSDSRGGRAGGTDTQYF	TGTGCCAGCAGTGACTCGAGGGGCGGGAGGGCCGGAGGCACAGATACGCAGTATTTT
16	-	-	TRBV6-6	TRBJ1-1	CASSPAAWGLNTEAFF	TGTGCCAGCAGCCCGGCAGCCTGGGGACTGAACACTGAAGCTTTCTTT
11	-	-	TRBV2	TRBJ2-5	CASHSQETQYF	TGTGCCAGCCATAGTCAAGAGACCCAGTACTTC
15	-	few	TRBV28	TRBJ1-3	CASSSQQSSGNTIYF	TGTGCCAGCAGTTCCCAACAGAGCTCTGGAAACACCATATATTTT
16	TRBD1	once	TRBV5-1	TRBJ2-1	CASSSYRDREGDEQFF	TGCGCCAGCAGCTCTTACCGGGACAGGGAGGGCGATGAGCAGTTCTTC
14	TRBD1	-	TRBV4-3	TRBJ2-1	CASSNTAGGVEQFF	TGCGCCAGCAGCAACACTGCAGGGGGCGTTGAGCAGTTCTTC
16	TRBD1	-	TRBV6-1	TRBJ1-3	CASSEGRTGERNTIYF	TGTGCCAGCAGTGAAGGAAGGACAGGGGAGAGGAACACCATATATTTT
15	-	once	TRBV19	TRBJ1-5	CASSIWTASNQPQHF	TGTGCCAGTAGTATTTGGACAGCTAGCAATCAGCCCCAGCATTTT
17	TRBD2	-	TRBV4-3	TRBJ2-1	CASSRGLAGFGYNEQFF	TGCGCCAGCAGCCGTGGACTAGCGGGCTTTGGATACAATGAGCAGTTCTTC
15	-	-	TRBV5-6	TRBJ2-3	CASSLTSTSTDTQYF	TGTGCCAGCAGCCTGACTTCCACTAGCACAGATACGCAGTATTTT
16	TRBD2	-	TRBV6-6	TRBJ2-1	CASSQTSGRAQDEQFF	TGTGCCAGCAGCCAGACTAGCGGGAGGGCCCAAGATGAGCAGTTCTTC
16	TRBD1	-	TRBV7-9	TRBJ1-2	CASSLIDRALSYGYTF	TGTGCCAGCAGCTTAATCGACAGGGCCTTGTCCTATGGCTACACCTTC
13	TRBD1	-	TRBV6-4	TRBJ2-1	CASSEIQGGEQFF	TGTGCCAGCAGTGAAATACAGGGGGGTGAGCAGTTCTTC
12	-	-	TRBV30	TRBJ2-7	CAWSRQGYEQYF	TGTGCCTGGAGTCGGCAGGGCTACGAGCAGTACTTC
17	-	-	TRBV5-1	TRBJ2-1	CASSLDPTGQRGNEQFF	TGCGCCAGCAGCTTGGACCCAACAGGTCAACGGGGCAATGAGCAGTTCTTC
15	TRBD1	-	TRBV5-1	TRBJ2-3	CASSLEDRGMDTQYF	TGCGCCAGCAGCTTGGAGGACAGGGGAATGGATACGCAGTATTTT